A selection of T cell receptor beta chains follows, all from one sample in a study of blood T cell repertoires in COVID-19. Here immunoSEQ multiplex PCR was the method, and the copy in TCRdb shows in-frame clones only, minus some. The table records some 190,000 clones, roughly 81% of them present only once. The specimen was peripheral blood. Source of these receptors: a woman in her seventies with active or convalescent COVID-19. Both conserved end residues are part of each CDR3. A D gene is named only where the DNA matches it firmly. Size is omitted from some rows. Given values are once, few, many or a class for expanded clones.

once	TRBV7-8	TRBJ2-2	-	TGTGCCAGCAGCTTGCGAACAGGGGGGGGGCTGTTTTTT	CASSLRTGGGLFF
-	TRBV6-4	TRBJ1-2	-	TGTGCCAGTTCGCTGGACAGTAGGGGCTACACCTTC	CASSLDSRGYTF
-	TRBV4-1	TRBJ1-4	-	TGCGCCAGCAGCCAAGTTTACCGGGGTAGGGAAAAACTGTTTTTT	CASSQVYRGREKLFF
-	TRBV5-1	TRBJ2-3	-	TGCGCCAGCAGCCAGGACAGCAGCACAGATACGCAGTATTTT	CASSQDSSTDTQYF
-	TRBV3-1/TRBV3-2	TRBJ2-5	-	TGTGCCAGCAGCCCACGGACCGGGGGTACTGAGACCCAGTACTTC	CASSPRTGGTETQYF
few	TRBV19	TRBJ2-2	TRBD2	TGTGCCAGTAGGCGAGGGGTAGCGGGAGCCACCGGGGAGCTGTTTTTT	CASRRGVAGATGELFF
-	TRBV19	TRBJ2-2	-	TGTGCCAGTCGCTTCTACGCAGGGCGTAACACCGGGGAGCTGTTTTTT	CASRFYAGRNTGELFF
-	TRBV5-1	TRBJ1-4	TRBD1	TGCGCCAGCAGCTTGGGAGGTGCAGGGGGCGGCAAACTGTTTTTT	CASSLGGAGGGKLFF
-	TRBV21-1	TRBJ2-7	-	TGTGCCAGCAGCCCTCGGCACAGGGGTTCCTACGAGCAGTACTTC	CASSPRHRGSYEQYF
-	TRBV21-1	TRBJ2-5	-	TGTGCCAGCAGCTCCCCGAGGTCACTAGCGGGAGGGGAGACCCAGTACTTC	CASSSPRSLAGGETQYF
-	TRBV4-2	TRBJ2-1	-	TGTGCCAGCAGCCAAGCGGGGTCCTACAATGAGCAGTTCTTC	CASSQAGSYNEQFF
-	TRBV5-1	TRBJ1-2	-	TGCGCCAGCAGCTTGGAAGGGGGCTATGGCTACACCTTC	CASSLEGGYGYTF
-	TRBV7-8	TRBJ2-7	TRBD1	TGTGCCAGCAGCCGAGGGGGCCACAAGAGCTACGAGCAGTACTTC	CASSRGGHKSYEQYF
-	TRBV7-5	TRBJ2-7	-	TGTGTCAGAAGCTTAGACCCACTTCGACCGGGACTAGTTTACGAGCAGTACTTC	CVRSLDPLRPGLVYEQYF
few	TRBV9	TRBJ2-2	TRBD2	TGTGCCAGCAGCATCTCGACGACTAGCGGGAGAAACGGGGAGCTGTTTTTT	CASSISTTSGRNGELFF
few	TRBV18	TRBJ1-4	-	TGTGCCAGCTCACCCGAGCAGGGGACCCTTAATGAAAAACTGTTTTTT	CASSPEQGTLNEKLFF
-	TRBV7-9	TRBJ2-3	TRBD2	TGTGCCAGCAGCTTGTTAGCGGGAATAGATACGCAGTATTTT	CASSLLAGIDTQYF
-	TRBV7-9	TRBJ1-4	-	TGTGCCAGCAGCAAGGGAGTTTGGGATGAAAAACTGTTTTTT	CASSKGVWDEKLFF
-	TRBV19	TRBJ2-1	-	TGTGCCAGTTCGGGGGACGGGCAAGTTCATGAGCAGTTCTTC	CASSGDGQVHEQFF
-	TRBV11-2	TRBJ1-1	-	TGTGCCAGCAGCCCGACTACGAACACTGAAGCTTTCTTT	CASSPTTNTEAFF
-	TRBV13	TRBJ2-3	TRBD2	TGTGCCAGCAGCGTAGCGGGAAGCACAGATACGCAGTATTTT	CASSVAGSTDTQYF
-	TRBV18	TRBJ2-7	TRBD1	TGTGCCAGCTTCGCAGGGGGCTCCTACGAGCAGTACTTC	CASFAGGSYEQYF
-	TRBV7-2	TRBJ2-3	-	TGTGCCAGCAGCACATCACCTCCAGGGACAGATACGCAGTATTTT	CASSTSPPGTDTQYF
-	TRBV18	TRBJ2-4	-	TGTGCCAGCTCAAGGTTTAAGAATTTAGGGGTGGCCAAAAACATTCAGTACTTC	CASSRFKNLGVAKNIQYF
-	TRBV5-6	TRBJ2-1	-	TGTGCCAGCAGCTTTCGCGGTCCCTACAATGAGCAGTTCTTC	CASSFRGPYNEQFF
-	TRBV11-2	TRBJ1-1	-	TGTGCCAGCAGCCTGGGGGCCCCCATGAACACTGAAGCTTTCTTT	CASSLGAPMNTEAFF
once	TRBV6-5	TRBJ1-2	TRBD1	TGTGCCAGCGAGGGAGGACAGGGGGCATATGGCTACACCTTC	CASEGGQGAYGYTF
few	TRBV5-6	TRBJ2-7	TRBD1	TGTGCCAGCACCAACGACAGGGGGTTCTACGAGCAGTACTTC	CASTNDRGFYEQYF
-	TRBV2	TRBJ2-7	TRBD2	TGTGCCAGCAGTGTTCACAGGGATCCGCGGGAGGGCTACGAGCAGTACTTC	CASSVHRDPREGYEQYF
-	TRBV5-1	TRBJ2-1	-	TGCGCCAGCAGCTTGGAGGGGTTGGCCTACAATGAGCAGTTCTTC	CASSLEGLAYNEQFF
-	TRBV5-1	TRBJ2-7	TRBD1	TGCGCCAGCAGCCCCTACAGGGGCCCCCAGGACGAGCAGTACTTC	CASSPYRGPQDEQYF
-	TRBV7-9	TRBJ2-1	-	TGTGCCAGCAGCTTAGCACCGGGACTCCACAATGAGCAGTTCTTC	CASSLAPGLHNEQFF
few	TRBV5-4	TRBJ1-2	-	TGTGCCAGCCGCACCGGCGGGGGCAACTATGGCTACACCTTC	CASRTGGGNYGYTF
-	TRBV24-1	TRBJ2-3	-	TGTGCCACCACCTCCGGGGAGATAGACGATACGCAGTATTTT	CATTSGEIDDTQYF
once	TRBV27	TRBJ2-1	TRBD2	TGTGCCAGCAGACCGGGACTAGCGGGCCGGTACAATGAGCAGTTCTTC	CASRPGLAGRYNEQFF
-	TRBV19	TRBJ1-5	-	TGTGCCAGTAGTGGCCAGGGCAAAGTAACGAATAGCAATCAGCCCCAGCATTTT	CASSGQGKVTNSNQPQHF
-	TRBV5-1	TRBJ2-1	TRBD2	TGCGCCAGCAGCTTCTATGCTAGCGGGAGTGTCAACAATGAGCAGTTCTTC	CASSFYASGSVNNEQFF
-	TRBV9	TRBJ1-2	TRBD1	TGTGCCAGCAGCGTAGATCCGGGACAGACCAACTATGGCTACACCTTC	CASSVDPGQTNYGYTF
-	TRBV5-1	TRBJ1-2	-	TGCGCCAGCAGCTTGGGGACAGATTATGGCTACACCTTC	CASSLGTDYGYTF
-	TRBV14	TRBJ1-6	-	TGTGCCAGCGCCACGCAGGGGACCCTATATTCACCCCTCCACTTT	CASATQGTLYSPLHF
-	TRBV1	TRBJ2-7	-	TGCACCAGCAGCCAAGATCAGTTCGAACCCTACGAGCAGTACTTC	CTSSQDQFEPYEQYF